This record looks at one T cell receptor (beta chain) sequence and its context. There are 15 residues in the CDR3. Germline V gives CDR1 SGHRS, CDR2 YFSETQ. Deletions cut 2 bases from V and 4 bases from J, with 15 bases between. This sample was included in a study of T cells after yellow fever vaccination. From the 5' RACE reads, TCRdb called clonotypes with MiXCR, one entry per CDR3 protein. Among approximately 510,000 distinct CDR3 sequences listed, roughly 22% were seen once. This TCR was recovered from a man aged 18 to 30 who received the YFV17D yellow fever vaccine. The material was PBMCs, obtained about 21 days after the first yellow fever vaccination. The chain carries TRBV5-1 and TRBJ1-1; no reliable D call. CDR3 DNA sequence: TGCGCCAGCAGCTTTGTAACTAATCGGATCACTGAAGCTTTCTTT. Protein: CASSFVTNRITEAFF.